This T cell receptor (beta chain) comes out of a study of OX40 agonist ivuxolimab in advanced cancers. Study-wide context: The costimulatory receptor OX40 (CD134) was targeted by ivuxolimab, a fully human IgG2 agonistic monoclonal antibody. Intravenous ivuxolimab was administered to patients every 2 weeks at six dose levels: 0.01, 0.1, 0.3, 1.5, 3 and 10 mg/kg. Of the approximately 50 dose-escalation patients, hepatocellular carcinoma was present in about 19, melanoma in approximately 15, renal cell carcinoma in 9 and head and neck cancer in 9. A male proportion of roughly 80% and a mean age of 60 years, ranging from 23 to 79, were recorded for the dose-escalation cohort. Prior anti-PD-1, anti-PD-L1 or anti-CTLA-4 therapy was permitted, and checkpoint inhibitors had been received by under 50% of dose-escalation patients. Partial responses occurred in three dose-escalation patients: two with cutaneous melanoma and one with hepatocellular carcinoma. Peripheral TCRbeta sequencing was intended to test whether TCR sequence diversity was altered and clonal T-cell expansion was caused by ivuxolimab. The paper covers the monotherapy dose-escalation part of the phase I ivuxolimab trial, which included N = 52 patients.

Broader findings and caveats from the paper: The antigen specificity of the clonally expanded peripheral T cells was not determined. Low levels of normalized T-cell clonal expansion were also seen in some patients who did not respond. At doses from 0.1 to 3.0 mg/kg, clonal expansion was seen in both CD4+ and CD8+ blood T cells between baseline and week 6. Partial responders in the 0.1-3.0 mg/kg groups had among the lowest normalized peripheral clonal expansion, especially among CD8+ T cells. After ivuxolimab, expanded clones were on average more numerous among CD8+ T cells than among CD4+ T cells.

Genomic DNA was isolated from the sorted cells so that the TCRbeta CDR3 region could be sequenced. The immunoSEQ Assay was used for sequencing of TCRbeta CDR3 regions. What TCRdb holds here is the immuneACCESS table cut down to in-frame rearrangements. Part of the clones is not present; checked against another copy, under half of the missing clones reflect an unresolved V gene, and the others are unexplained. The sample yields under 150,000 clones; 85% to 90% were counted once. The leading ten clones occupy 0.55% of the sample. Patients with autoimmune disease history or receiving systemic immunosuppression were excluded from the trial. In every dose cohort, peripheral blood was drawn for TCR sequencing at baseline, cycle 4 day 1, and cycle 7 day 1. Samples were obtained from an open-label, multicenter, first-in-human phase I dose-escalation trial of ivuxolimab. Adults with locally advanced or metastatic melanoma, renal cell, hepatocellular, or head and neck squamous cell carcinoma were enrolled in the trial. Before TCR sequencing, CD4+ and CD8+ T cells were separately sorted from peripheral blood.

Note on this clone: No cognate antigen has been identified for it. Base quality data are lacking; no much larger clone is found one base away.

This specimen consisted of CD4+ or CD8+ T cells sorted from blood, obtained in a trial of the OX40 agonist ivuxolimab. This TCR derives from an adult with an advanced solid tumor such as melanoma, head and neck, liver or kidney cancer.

In nucleotides, the sequence is TGTGCCAGCAACCGAGGCGGCAGTAACACTGAAGCTTTCTTT. It translates as CASNRGGSNTEAFF. The chain joins TRBV7-2 to TRBJ1-1; no D gene can be assigned with confidence. The germline V gene supplies CDR1 SGHTA and CDR2 FQGNSA. Between the V and J ends, shortened by 7 bases and 2 bases respectively, the junction contains 14 bases. The CDR3 starts with the cysteine, ends with the phenylalanine, and has 14 residues. Of all the DNA, just the CDR3 is kept, 42 bases in frame from base 1.